This TCR beta chain was captured in a study of blood T cells in healthy people across ages. Across the study: Every two T cells gave about one barcoded beta molecule via template switching. Findings and limits, study-wide: Naive CD4+ cell counts and diversity both ran higher in long-lived than in aged donors. Donor CMV status was unknown, possibly confounding expanded clonotype changes.

The CDR3 extends over 16 amino acids. V shed 1 base and J shed 1 base, with 14 bases lying between them. Looked up from germline, CDR1 is DFQATT and CDR2 is SNEGSKA (reference sequence). The use of a sample-barcoded 5' primer and a J-beta primer mix characterized a second PCR of roughly 7 to 11 cycles. Unique molecular identifiers of 12 random nucleotides labeled each cDNA. TCRdb passed the 5' RACE reads through MiXCR, listing each CDR3 protein once. The table lists some 880,000 distinct CDR3 sequences, roughly 35% of them singletons. On this clonotype: What it binds is unknown.

Sequencing input: blood. This TCR was sampled from a man aged 18 to 30 in good health. The V and J genes are TRBV20-1 and TRBJ1-5; TRBD1 is a possible D gene (5 bases). The CDR3 DNA follows: TGCAGTGCTAGAGCGATTACAGGTACCAGCAATCAGCCCCAGCATTTT. Residues: CSARAITGTSNQPQHF.